The sample holds one count of the clone carrying this T cell receptor (beta chain). The sample belongs to a study of blood T cells in healthy people across ages. Study information: Per every two T cells, about one barcoded beta molecule was captured by template switching.

Collection of around 10 milliliters of peripheral blood was performed for each donor. Alongside a J-beta primer mix, a sample-barcoded 5' primer served in a second PCR lasting about 7 to 12 cycles. From the 5' RACE reads, TCRdb called clonotypes with MiXCR, one entry per CDR3 protein. The sample yields 1.5 million to 2 million distinct CDR3 sequences, roughly 28% seen once. Germline values: CDR1 SEHNR, CDR2 FQNEAQ (reference sequence). CDR3 length equals 14 residues. This sequence joins TRBV7-9 and TRBJ2-5; 7 bases map to TRBD2. The end of the DNA fits TRBJ2-7 better, so the J call may be wrong. This TCR was sampled from a woman under 40 in good health. Sequenced sample: blood. Here the CDR3 DNA reads TGTGCCAGCAGCCTAGGGCTGCGGGAGCACGAGCAGTACTTC. It codes for CASSLGLREHEQYF.